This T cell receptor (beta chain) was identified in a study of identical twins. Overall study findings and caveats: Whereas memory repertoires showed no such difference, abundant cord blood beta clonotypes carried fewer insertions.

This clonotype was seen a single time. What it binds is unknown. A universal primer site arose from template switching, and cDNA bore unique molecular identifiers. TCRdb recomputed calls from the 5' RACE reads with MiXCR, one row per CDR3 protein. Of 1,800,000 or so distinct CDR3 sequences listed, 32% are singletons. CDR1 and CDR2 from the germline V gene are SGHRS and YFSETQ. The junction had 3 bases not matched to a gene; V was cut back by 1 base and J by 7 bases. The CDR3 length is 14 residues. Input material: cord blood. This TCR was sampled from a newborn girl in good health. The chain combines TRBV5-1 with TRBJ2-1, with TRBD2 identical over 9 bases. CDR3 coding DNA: TGCGCCAGCAGCTTGACTAGCGGGCAAAATGAGCAGTTCTTC. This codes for CASSLTSGQNEQFF.